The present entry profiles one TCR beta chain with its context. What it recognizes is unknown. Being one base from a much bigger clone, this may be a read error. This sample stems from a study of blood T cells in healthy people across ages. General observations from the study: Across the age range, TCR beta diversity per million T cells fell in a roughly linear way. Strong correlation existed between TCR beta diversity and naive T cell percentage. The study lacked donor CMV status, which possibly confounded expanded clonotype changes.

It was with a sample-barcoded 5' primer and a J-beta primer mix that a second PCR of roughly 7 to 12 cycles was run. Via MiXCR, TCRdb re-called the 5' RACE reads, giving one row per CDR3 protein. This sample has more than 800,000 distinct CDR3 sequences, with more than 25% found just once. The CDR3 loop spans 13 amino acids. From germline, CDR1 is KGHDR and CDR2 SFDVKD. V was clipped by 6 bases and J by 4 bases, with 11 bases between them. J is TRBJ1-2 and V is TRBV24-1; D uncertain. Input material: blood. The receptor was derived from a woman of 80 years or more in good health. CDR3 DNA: TGTGCCACCAGTACGGAGGGAGGCTATGGCTACACCTTC. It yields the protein CATSTEGGYGYTF.